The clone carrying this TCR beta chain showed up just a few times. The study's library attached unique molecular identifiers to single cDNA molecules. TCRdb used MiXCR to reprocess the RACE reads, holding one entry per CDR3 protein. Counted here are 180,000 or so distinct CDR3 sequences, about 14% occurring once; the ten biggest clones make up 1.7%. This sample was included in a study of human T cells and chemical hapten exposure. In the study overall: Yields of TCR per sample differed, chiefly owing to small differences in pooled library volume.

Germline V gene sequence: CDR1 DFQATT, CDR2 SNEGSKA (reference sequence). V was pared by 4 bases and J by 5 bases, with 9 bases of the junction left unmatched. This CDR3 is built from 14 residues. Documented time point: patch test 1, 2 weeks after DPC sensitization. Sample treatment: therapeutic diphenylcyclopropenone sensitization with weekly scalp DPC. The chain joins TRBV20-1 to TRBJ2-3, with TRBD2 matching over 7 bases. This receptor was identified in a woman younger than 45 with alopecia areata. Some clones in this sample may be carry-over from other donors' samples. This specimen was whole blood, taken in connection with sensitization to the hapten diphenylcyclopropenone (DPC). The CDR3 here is CSATGGRGIDTQYF. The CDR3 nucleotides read TGCAGTGCTACAGGCGGGAGAGGAATAGATACGCAGTATTTT.